This paragraph reports one TCR beta chain. Its antigen is still unknown. Sequencing used immunoSEQ multiplex PCR; TCRdb keeps in-frame clones, though not all of them. Seen here are about 350,000 clones, around 89% observed once, and the top ten hold roughly 4.8%. This entry comes from a study of Ad26.COV2.S vaccination and SARS-CoV-2 variants. Study-wide background: Donor got 5x10^10 or 1x10^11 viral particles of Ad26.COV2.S. Overall study results and limits: Among vaccine recipients, spike-specific TCR breadth exceeded that of placebo recipients.

Treatment denoted: over 15 received Ad26.COV2.S at low or high dose, single or two shots; roughly five received placebo; per-sample allocation not given. Specimens were obtained on day 63 following the first vaccine or placebo injection. In Boston, the donor was an adult between 18-55 years of age. Germline CDR1 reads SQVTM; CDR2 reads ANQGSEA. The CDR3 consists of 15 residues. With 6 bases removed from V and 3 bases from J, the gap between germline ends came to 21 bases. Sequences were derived from peripheral blood, sampled in a trial of Ad26.COV2.S vaccine versus placebo. The TCR was taken from a person aged 18-65 years who received the Ad26.COV2.S COVID-19 vaccine or a placebo. The J gene is TRBJ2-7, the V gene TRBV29-1, with D perhaps assigned TRBD1 or TRBD2 (5 bases each). The CDR3 protein is CSVVGPGRTHYEQYF. In DNA, the CDR3 is TGCAGCGTGGTGGGACCGGGACGGACCCACTACGAGCAGTACTTC.